A single sample is the source of the 12 T cell receptor beta chains below, sequenced in a study of Graves' ophthalmopathy and Graves' hyperthyroidism. Amplification of the TCR beta CDR3 regions used RNA transcripts (as template). Amplification began with first-round RT-PCR using HTBI primers, then second-round multiplex PCR was performed. Each CDR3 protein is one row after TCRdb ran MiXCR on the multiplex PCR reads. The sample consists of some 15,000 distinct CDR3 sequences, around 50% of them appearing once. Sequenced input: peripheral blood. These receptors were obtained from a woman in her 30s with Graves' ophthalmopathy.

In this sample, this clonotype turned up many times. The gene calls are TRBV27 and TRBJ2-3; perhaps D is TRBD1 or TRBD2 (5 bases each). This CDR3 has 13 residues. From germline, CDR1 is MNHEY and CDR2 SMNVEV (reference sequence). V lost 7 bases to trimming and J lost 2 bases, with 10 bases between them. CDR3 DNA: TGTGCCAGCACCGGGACGGCCACAGATACGCAGTATTTT. It codes for CASTGTATDTQYF.

This clonotype was seen a handful of times. The J gene is TRBJ2-2, the V gene TRBV19, with D possibly being TRBD2 (6 bases). The CDR3 has 15 residues. V lost 8 bases, J lost 4 bases, and 17 bases lay in between. Germline V gives CDR1 LNHDA, CDR2 SQIVND (reference sequence). CDR3 DNA sequence: TGTGCCAGTCAGGCGGGAACCCTGAGCACCGGGGAGCTGTTTTTT. This encodes CASQAGTLSTGELFF.

In its sample, this clonotype was seen many times. The chain combines TRBV6-5 with TRBJ2-4; tentatively, D is TRBD2 (6 bases). V shed 6 bases and J shed 0 bases, with 18 bases lying between them. CDR3 length: 17 amino acids. The V gene's germline CDR1 is MNHEY and CDR2 SVGAGI. The CDR3 nucleotides are TGTGCCAGCAGCCTCACTAGCAAAACCCTAGCCAAAAACATTCAGTACTTC. It yields the protein CASSLTSKTLAKNIQYF.

Judged by abundance, this clonotype is medium-sized. J is TRBJ2-7 and V is TRBV10-2; 8 bases line up with TRBD2. The germline CDR1 and CDR2 sequences are WSHSY and SAAADI. V was clipped by 5 bases and J by 5 bases; unmatched bases: 8. The CDR3 sequence is 14 residues long. The CDR3 coding sequence is TGCGCCAGCAGTCTCGGGAGGGTCTCTGACGAGCAGTACGTC. It specifies CASSLGRVSDEQYV.

This clonotype has ten or more counts. The chain couples TRBV29-1 to TRBJ2-1, with D tentatively TRBD2 (5 bases). Trimming stripped 4 bases from V and 1 base from J, with 11 bases between. The CDR3 length is 14 residues. Germline V gene lookup returns CDR1 SQVTM and CDR2 ANQGSEA. The CDR3 DNA is TGCAGCGTTGGAGCGGTAGCATCCTACAATGAGCAGTTCTTC. Its translation: CSVGAVASYNEQFF.

This clonotype was observed many times. One base away lies a much larger clone, so this may be a sequencing read error. This chain connects TRBV5-6 to TRBJ2-2; 13 bases are a match to TRBD2. V dropped 4 bases and J dropped 7; count of bases not matched to a gene: 7. Germline V CDR1 and CDR2: SGHDT, YYEEEE. CDR3 size: 16 residues. The CDR3 DNA sequence: TGTGCCAGCAGCCTGGGACTAGCGGGATCCGACGGGGAGCTGTTTTTT. Translating gives CASSLGLAGSDGELFF. The entire variable domain, with the rest obtained from reference TRBV5-6 and TRBJ2-2, is as follows: DAGVTQSPTHLIKTRGQQVTLRCSPKSGHDTVSWYQQALGQGPQFIFQYYEEEERQRGNFPDRFSGHQFPNYSSELNVNALLLGDSALYLCASSLGLAGSDGELFFGEGSRLTVL.

The chain couples TRBV7-9 to TRBJ1-5; TRBD1 matches at 8 bases. Germline V lookup: CDR1 SEHNR, CDR2 FQNEAQ (reference sequence). The CDR3 is 16 residues long. Losses at the gene ends were 1 base for V and 2 bases for J; bases not matched to a gene: 4. CDR3 region: CASSLGIRGRNQPQHF. DNA of the CDR3: TGTGCCAGCAGCTTAGGGATCAGGGGGCGCAATCAGCCCCAGCATTTT.

This chain uses TRBV11-2 with TRBJ2-3; TRBD2 might be the D (7 bases). V was cut by 0 bases and J by 9 bases, with 13 bases left in between. The CDR3 is 14 amino acids. The germline CDR1 and CDR2 sequences are SGHAT and FQNNGV. CDR3: CASSLDRGGTTQYF. DNA for the CDR3: TGTGCCAGCAGCTTAGATCGGGGAGGGACAACGCAGTATTTT.

The chain employs TRBV19 and TRBJ2-7; 15 positions match TRBD2. Losses at the gene ends were 4 bases for V and 2 bases for J; bases not matched to a gene: 6. Germline V gene lookup returns CDR1 LNHDA and CDR2 SQIVND (reference sequence). The CDR3 totals 17 residues. The CDR3 reads CASSTSGLAGGAYEQYF. The CDR3 region has the DNA TGTGCCAGTAGTACCTCGGGACTAGCGGGAGGTGCCTACGAGCAGTACTTC.

This clonotype has more than one count but fewer than ten. The chain has TRBV14 and TRBJ2-1; 12 nucleotides align to TRBD2. The CDR3 has 17 amino acids. CDR1 is SGHDN and CDR2 is FVKESK in the germline V gene. J lost 5 bases, V lost 4 bases, and 9 bases had no gene match. The CDR3 sequence is CASSRPGLAGQNNEQFF. The CDR3, as DNA: TGTGCCAGCAGCCGTCCGGGACTAGCGGGCCAGAACAATGAGCAGTTCTTC.

The V call is TRBV20-1, the J call TRBJ1-2; D might be TRBD1 (6 bases). Looked up from germline, CDR1 is DFQATT and CDR2 is SNEGSKA (reference sequence). The CDR3 contains 14 residues. Trimming stripped 5 bases from V and 4 bases from J, with 17 bases between. The chain's CDR3 is CSAGHREAAYGYTF. The CDR3 DNA reads TGCAGTGCTGGTCACAGGGAGGCTGCCTATGGCTACACCTTC.

The CDR3 spells CAISESHMGRGMFEQYF. The DNA for the CDR3 is TGTGCCATCAGTGAGTCCCATATGGGAAGGGGGATGTTCGAGCAGTACTTC. V and J are TRBV10-3 and TRBJ2-7; D might be TRBD1 (6 bases). Germline-derived CDR1 and CDR2 are ENHRY and SYGVKD. The CDR3 has 17 amino acids. With 0 bases removed from V and 6 bases from J, the gap between germline ends came to 21 bases.